This entry lists 28 T cell receptor beta chains sequenced from one sample in a study of identical twins. A single record per CDR3 protein comes from TCRdb applying MiXCR to the 5' RACE reads. The sample carries hundreds of thousands of distinct CDR3 sequences, 20% to 25% recorded once. These data are also associated with another study on T cells expressing NK-cell markers.

Material for sequencing was PBMCs. These receptors were collected from a woman between 18 and 30 years old in good health.

A few counts support this clonotype. The rearrangement joins TRBV5-1 to TRBJ1-3, with 7 bases identical to TRBD1. The V and J ends lost 3 bases and 2 bases, in that order; junction bases with no gene match: 5. Germline CDR1 is SGHRS and CDR2 is YFSETQ. This CDR3 has 15 amino acids. The DNA of the CDR3 is TGCGCCAGCAGCTCGAATACAGGGGCTGGAAACACCATATATTTT. Amino acid sequence: CASSSNTGAGNTIYF.

This clonotype was seen at least ten times. The genes are TRBV28 and TRBJ1-5; D gene ambiguous. V lost 2 bases and J lost 7, with 12 bases in between. The CDR3 loop spans 14 amino acids. Germline CDR1 MDHEN, CDR2 SYDVKM. The CDR3 protein is CASSLVRTGQPQHF. The CDR3 coding sequence is TGTGCCAGCAGTTTAGTTAGGACGGGACAGCCCCAGCATTTT.

The rearrangement uses TRBV5-1 and TRBJ2-1; 10 nucleotides match TRBD2. V lost 0 bases and J lost 2; bases outside the gene matches: 5. CDR1 is SGHRS and CDR2 is YFSETQ in the germline V gene. The CDR3 totals 17 residues. CDR3 loop: CASSLAPGLATYNEQFF. In DNA, the CDR3 is TGCGCCAGCAGCTTGGCCCCGGGACTAGCGACCTACAATGAGCAGTTCTTC.

CDR3 region: CASSLEQGGYSPLHF. The CDR3, as DNA: TGCGCCAGCAGCTTAGAACAGGGAGGATATTCACCCCTCCACTTT. The V gene is TRBV5-1, the J gene TRBJ1-6; D may be TRBD1 (6 bases). The germline V gene has CDR1 SGHRS and CDR2 YFSETQ. Trimming took 2 bases from V and 8 from J, leaving 14 bases between them. The CDR3 loop spans 15 amino acids.

The chain employs TRBV4-3 and TRBJ2-7, with D hard to call. CDR1 is LGHNA and CDR2 is YSLEER in the germline V gene. V shed 1 base and J shed 1 base, with 11 bases lying between them. There are 15 residues in the CDR3. CDR3 amino acids: CASSQANSASYEQYF. In nucleotides, the CDR3 is TGCGCCAGCAGCCAAGCTAATTCAGCTTCCTACGAGCAGTACTTC.

The genes are TRBV6-1 and TRBJ2-4; 9 bases map to TRBD1. CDR3 length equals 16 residues. V lost 10 bases and J lost 1; bases outside the gene matches: 11. Germline CDR1 MNHNS, CDR2 SASEGT. The CDR3 region has the DNA TGTGCCACCCACGGACAGGGGATGAAGGCCAAAAACATTCAGTACTTC. Translation gives CATHGQGMKAKNIQYF.

This clonotype was picked up a small number of times. This chain connects TRBV2 to TRBJ1-5, with 7 positions matching TRBD1. Losses at the gene ends were 7 bases for V and 3 bases for J; bases not matched to a gene: 6. CDR1 and CDR2 (germline): SNHLY, FYNNEI. The CDR3 length is 14 residues. The CDR3 bases are TGTGCCAGCAAGAGGCAGGGGGACAATCAGCCCCAGCATTTT. As protein: CASKRQGDNQPQHF.

This clonotype was seen only a few times. The chain is built from TRBV4-3 and TRBJ2-1, with D possibly being TRBD2 (6 bases). V was cut by 4 bases and J by 3 bases, with 10 bases left in between. Germline V gene data show CDR1 as LGHNA and CDR2 as YSLEER. This CDR3 comprises 14 residues. The chain's CDR3 is CASSLGLHYNEQFF. The CDR3 nucleotides read TGCGCCAGCAGCCTAGGACTACACTACAATGAGCAGTTCTTC.

The CDR3 DNA follows: TGCAGCGCCCTTAGATCGAGGGGGGCATATGGCTACACCTTC. Translating it yields CSALRSRGAYGYTF. The rearrangement links TRBV29-1 to TRBJ1-2, with D tentatively TRBD1 (6 bases). The CDR3 spans 14 residues. The germline V gene encodes CDR1 SQVTM and CDR2 ANQGSEA. With 7 bases removed from V and 5 bases from J, the gap between germline ends came to 20 bases.

The sample holds many counts of this clonotype. The chain joins TRBV7-2 to TRBJ2-7, with 7 bases lining up with TRBD1. CDR3 size: 14 residues. The J segment lost 2 bases and the V segment lost 4 bases, leaving 5 bases of the junction unmatched. Germline values: CDR1 SGHTA, CDR2 FQGNSA. The CDR3 spells CASSSDRVPYEQYF. Here the CDR3 DNA reads TGTGCCAGCAGCTCAGACAGGGTCCCCTACGAGCAGTACTTC.

This clonotype was seen more than once but under ten times. CDR3 bases: TGTGCCAGCAGCGGACGGACGGCTGGAAACACCATATATTTT. Its protein product is CASSGRTAGNTIYF. The chain recombines TRBV7-2 with TRBJ1-3; D call uncertain. Trimming removed 5 bases at V and 2 bases at J, with 10 bases between. CDR1 is SGHTA and CDR2 is FQGNSA in the germline V gene. The CDR3 totals 14 residues.

The V and J genes are TRBV6-1 and TRBJ2-5, with D possibly TRBD1 on 5 matching bases. The CDR3 covers 14 residues. Trimming cost V 3 bases and J 2 bases, with 10 bases left between them. Germline V gene sequence: CDR1 MNHNS, CDR2 SASEGT. The CDR3 sequence: CASSDKQVQETQYF. CDR3 DNA: TGTGCCAGCAGTGACAAACAGGTACAAGAGACCCAGTACTTC.

The V and J genes are TRBV10-3 and TRBJ1-6; D is possibly TRBD1 (6 bases). This CDR3 has 12 amino acids. The V end was cut by 7 bases, the J end by 8 bases, with 9 bases between. Germline-derived CDR1 and CDR2 are ENHRY and SYGVKD. CDR3 DNA: TGTGCCATCACCGCAGGGGATTCACCCCTCCACTTT. Amino acids: CAITAGDSPLHF.

This clonotype was observed many times. The CDR3 sequence is CAISDEGQGQETQYF. CDR3 coding DNA: TGTGCCATCAGTGACGAAGGACAGGGCCAAGAGACCCAGTACTTC. The V call is TRBV10-3, the J call TRBJ2-5; 8 bases agree with TRBD1. The germline CDR1 and CDR2 sequences are ENHRY and SYGVKD. CDR3 size: 15 residues. V lost 3 bases, J lost 1 base, and 4 bases stayed unmatched.

The chain carries TRBV6-5 and TRBJ2-3; the match to TRBD1 covers 7 bases. V dropped 4 bases and J dropped 2; count of bases not matched to a gene: 9. Germline loops: CDR1 MNHEY, CDR2 SVGAGI. CDR3 length: 16 amino acids. The CDR3 sequence: CASSLTGLTYTDTQYF. The CDR3 DNA reads as TGTGCCAGCAGTTTGACAGGGCTCACGTACACAGATACGCAGTATTTT.

This clonotype was counted only a few times. The V call is TRBV6-1, the J call TRBJ2-3; D gene uncertain. V was pared by 7 bases and J by 2 bases, with 13 bases between. There are 14 residues in the CDR3. The germline V gene has CDR1 MNHNS and CDR2 SASEGT. In DNA, the CDR3 is TGTGCCAGCAAACTCAAACAGCTCACAGATACGCAGTATTTT. Translation gives CASKLKQLTDTQYF.

The rearrangement uses TRBV18 and TRBJ2-7; D may be TRBD2 (5 bases). The CDR3 runs 17 residues. CDR1 is KGHSH and CDR2 is LQKENI in the germline V gene. V gave up 5 bases and J gave up 6 bases, with 26 bases separating them. CDR3 sequence (DNA): TGTGCCAGCTCATGGGCCTTTAGCCGGGATGTTGCCTCCGAGCAGTACTTC. The encoded protein is CASSWAFSRDVASEQYF.

The chain carries TRBV20-1 and TRBJ2-7, with TRBD1 identical over 8 bases. CDR1 DFQATT and CDR2 SNEGSKA come from the germline V gene (reference sequence). This CDR3 is built from 13 residues. J lost 5 bases, V lost 4 bases, and 7 bases had no gene match. This CDR3 is CSATTRGRDEQYF. DNA for the CDR3: TGCAGTGCTACTACCAGGGGGCGGGACGAGCAGTACTTC.

The chain uses TRBV12-3 or TRBV12-4 and TRBJ2-1; TRBD2 matches 13 bases. This CDR3 has 15 residues. The J segment lost 10 bases and the V segment lost 7 bases, leaving 10 bases of the junction unmatched. The DNA for the CDR3 is TGTGCCAGCACCCAAGGACTAGCGGGAGCTCGGGAGCAGTTCTTC. This gives the protein CASTQGLAGAREQFF.

The chain combines TRBV7-2 with TRBJ2-1, with a possible D match to TRBD2 (6 bases). Germline-derived CDR1 and CDR2 are SGHTA and FQGNSA. The CDR3 extends over 14 amino acids. V was cut by 0 bases and J by 6 bases, with 9 bases left in between. The CDR3 DNA reads TGTGCCAGCAGCTTAGCACTAGCCATCAATGAGCAGTTCTTC. Protein sequence: CASSLALAINEQFF.

This clonotype was recorded a few times. The chain combines TRBV5-5 with TRBJ1-2, with 7 bases matching TRBD1. This CDR3 is 13 amino acids long. The germline V gene has CDR1 SGHKS and CDR2 YYEKEE (reference sequence). V was pared by 5 bases and J by 4 bases, with 5 bases of the junction left unmatched. This CDR3 is CASSTTGAYGYTF. In DNA form, the CDR3 reads TGTGCCAGCAGTACAACAGGGGCCTATGGCTACACCTTC. The entire variable domain, with the rest obtained from reference TRBV5-5 and TRBJ1-2, is as follows: DAGVTQSPTHLIKTRGQQVTLRCSPISGHKSVSWYQQVLGQGPQFIFQYYEKEERGRGNFPDRFSARQFPNYSSELNVNALLLGDSALYLCASSTTGAYGYTFGSGTRLTVV.

V usage is TRBV3-1 and J usage is TRBJ2-7, with 8 bases matching TRBD2. V shed 3 bases, J shed 2 bases, and the junction held 9 bases outside the gene matches. Germline values: CDR1 LGHDT, CDR2 YNNKEL (reference sequence). The CDR3 extends over 16 amino acids. CDR3 coding DNA: TGTGCCAGCAGCCATTTACTAGCGGTACAACCCTACGAGCAGTACTTC. Translating it yields CASSHLLAVQPYEQYF.

This chain joins TRBV27 and TRBJ2-7, with TRBD2 matching over 10 bases. This CDR3 is 15 amino acids long. V lost 7 bases and J lost 1; bases outside the gene matches: 7. Germline V gene lookup returns CDR1 MNHEY and CDR2 SMNVEV (reference sequence). CDR3 loop: CASKTTSGLSYEQYF. The CDR3 region has the DNA TGTGCCAGCAAAACGACTAGCGGGCTTTCCTACGAGCAGTACTTC.

This clonotype was counted between two and nine times. V usage is TRBV29-1 and J usage is TRBJ2-1; 9 bases align to TRBD1. There are 13 residues in the CDR3. V shed 4 bases, J shed 10 bases, and the junction held 8 bases outside the gene matches. Germline V gene data show CDR1 as SQVTM and CDR2 as ANQGSEA. This CDR3 is CSVADRGLREQFF. The DNA of the CDR3 is TGCAGCGTTGCGGACAGGGGTTTGAGGGAGCAGTTCTTC.

The chain joins TRBV19 to TRBJ2-1; D is ambiguous. The germline CDR1 and CDR2 sequences are LNHDA and SQIVND (reference sequence). This CDR3 contains 16 residues. V was cut by 1 base and J by 0 bases, with 10 bases left in between. CDR3 in DNA: TGTGCCAGTAGTATAGGACGAGAAAGCTCCTACAATGAGCAGTTCTTC. The encoded protein is CASSIGRESSYNEQFF.

In DNA form, the CDR3 reads TGCGCCAGCAGCTTGTCAAGATCCCAGTATGGAGAGACCCAGTACTTC. Its translation is CASSLSRSQYGETQYF. This chain joins TRBV5-1 and TRBJ2-5; no reliable D call. Germline loops: CDR1 SGHRS, CDR2 YFSETQ. Deletions cut 1 base from V and 4 bases from J, with 17 bases between. CDR3 length equals 16 residues. The variable domain in full, completed from reference TRBV5-1 and TRBJ2-5, reads KAGVTQTPRYLIKTRGQQVTLSCSPISGHRSVSWYQQTPGQGLQFLFEYFSETQRNKGNFPGRFSGRQFSNSRSEMNVSTLELGDSALYLCASSLSRSQYGETQYFGPGTRLLVL.

The genes are TRBV5-1 and TRBJ2-7, with D perhaps assigned TRBD1 or TRBD2 (5 bases each). There are 13 residues in the CDR3. The germline V gene has CDR1 SGHRS and CDR2 YFSETQ. V was shortened by 4 bases and J by 6 bases, with 14 bases between the two germline ends. This CDR3 is CASSGGIGTEQYF. For the CDR3, the DNA is TGCGCCAGCAGCGGGGGAATCGGGACCGAGCAGTACTTC.

This clonotype appeared a few times. The rearrangement uses TRBV12-3 or TRBV12-4 and TRBJ2-4; TRBD2 agrees at 8 bases. V shed 5 bases and J 8 bases; nucleotides not matched to a gene: 11. The CDR3 spans 15 residues. CDR3 residues: CASSPSPRGGYIQYF. In DNA form, the CDR3 reads TGTGCCAGCAGTCCATCCCCGCGCGGGGGGTACATTCAGTACTTC.